This T cell receptor (beta chain) emerged from a study of T-cell memory formation after mild COVID-19. Overall study context: TCR clusters showed largely donor specificity.

5'RACE primed from the constant segment yielded TCR alpha and TCR beta cDNA libraries bearing sample barcodes and UMIs. TCRdb reprocessed the 5' RACE reads with MiXCR, giving one entry per CDR3 protein. Of over 150,000 distinct CDR3 sequences detected, roughly 18% appear once; the ten largest clones hold 3.9%. Study-wide findings and caveats: Second-wave clones reaching peak frequency on day 37 lacked confirmed SARS-CoV-2 specificity. Later expanders leaned CD4+, whereas clones that contracted between day 15 and 85 were balanced CD4/CD8.

This clonotype was seen at least ten times. Its antigen is as yet unknown. The CDR3 is made up of 15 amino acids. CDR1 and CDR2 from the germline V gene are SEHNR and FQNEAQ (reference sequence). The junction had 9 bases not matched to a gene; V was cut back by 6 bases and J by 4 bases. The rearrangement joins TRBV7-9 to TRBJ2-3, with 8 bases matching TRBD2. Material for sequencing was PBMCs or a T cell subset sorted from them (not recorded which). This clonotype was obtained from a man aged 18 to 29 who had mild COVID-19 (a few samples of this study predate the infection). Cell type and time point are not known. In DNA, the CDR3 is TGTGCCAGCAGTCCGCGGGGGGCCAGCTCAGATACGCAGTATTTT. Translating it yields CASSPRGASSDTQYF.